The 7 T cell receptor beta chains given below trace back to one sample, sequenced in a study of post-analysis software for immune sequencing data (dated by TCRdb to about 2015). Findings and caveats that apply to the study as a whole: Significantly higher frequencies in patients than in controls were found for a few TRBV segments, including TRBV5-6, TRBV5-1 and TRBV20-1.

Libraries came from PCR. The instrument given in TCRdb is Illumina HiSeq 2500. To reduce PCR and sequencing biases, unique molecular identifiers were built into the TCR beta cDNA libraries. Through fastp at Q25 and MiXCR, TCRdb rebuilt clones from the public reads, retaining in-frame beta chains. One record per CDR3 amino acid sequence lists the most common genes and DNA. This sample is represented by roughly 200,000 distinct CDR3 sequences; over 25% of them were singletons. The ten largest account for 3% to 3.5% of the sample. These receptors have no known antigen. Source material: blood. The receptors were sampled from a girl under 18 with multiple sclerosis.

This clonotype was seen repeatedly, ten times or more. The CDR3: CASSLSGRNYEQYF. CDR3 DNA sequence: TGCGCCAGTTCACTGAGCGGGAGGAACTACGAGCAGTACTTC. The chain joins TRBV5-1 to TRBJ2-7, with 9 bases fitting TRBD2. Germline CDR1 SGHRS, CDR2 YFSETQ. The CDR3 is 14 amino acids. With 8 bases clipped from V and 3 bases from J, the junction kept 9 bases outside the gene matches.

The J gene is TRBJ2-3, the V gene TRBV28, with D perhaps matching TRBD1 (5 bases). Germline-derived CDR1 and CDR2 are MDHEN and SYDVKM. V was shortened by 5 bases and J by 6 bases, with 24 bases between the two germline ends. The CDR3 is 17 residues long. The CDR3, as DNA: TGTGCCAGCAGTCAAGGAACAGGTAGTGGCCTTATGGATACGCAGTATTTT. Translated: CASSQGTGSGLMDTQYF.

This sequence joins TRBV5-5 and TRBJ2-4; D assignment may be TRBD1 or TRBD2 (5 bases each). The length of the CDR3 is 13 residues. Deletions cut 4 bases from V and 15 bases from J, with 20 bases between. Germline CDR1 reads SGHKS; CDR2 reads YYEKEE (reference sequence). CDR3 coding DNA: TGTGCCAGCAGCGCTACTAGAATCGGAAGGGGGTACTTC. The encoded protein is CASSATRIGRGYF.

CDR3 bases: TGTGCCAGCAGCCGCTATACGGGACAAATCAACTATGGCTACACCTTC. Amino acid sequence: CASSRYTGQINYGYTF. The chain joins TRBV7-9 to TRBJ1-2; D is possibly TRBD1 (6 bases). This CDR3 is 16 amino acids long. CDR1 SEHNR and CDR2 FQNEAQ come from the germline V gene (reference sequence). V was cut by 5 bases and J by 2 bases, with 18 bases left in between. The variable domain in full, with the rest retrieved from reference TRBV7-9 and TRBJ1-2, is DTGVSQNPRHKITKRGQNVTFRCDPISEHNRLYWYRQTLGQGPEFLTYFQNEAQLEKSRLLSDRFSAERPKGSFSTLEIQRTEQGDSAMYLCASSRYTGQINYGYTFGSGTRLTVV.

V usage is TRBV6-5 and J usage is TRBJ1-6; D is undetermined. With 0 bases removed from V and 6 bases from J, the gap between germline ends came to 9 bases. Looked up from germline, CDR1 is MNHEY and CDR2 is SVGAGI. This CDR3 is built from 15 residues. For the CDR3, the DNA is TGTGCCAGCAGTTACTCGGTACAGTTTAATTCACCCCTCCACTTT. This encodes CASSYSVQFNSPLHF.

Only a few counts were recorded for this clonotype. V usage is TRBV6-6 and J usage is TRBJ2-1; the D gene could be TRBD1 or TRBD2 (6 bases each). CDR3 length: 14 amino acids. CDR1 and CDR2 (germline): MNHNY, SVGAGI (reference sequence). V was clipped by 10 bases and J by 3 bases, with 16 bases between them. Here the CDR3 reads CATTGAGIYNEQFF. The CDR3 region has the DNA TGTGCCACCACGGGGGCAGGCATCTACAATGAGCAGTTCTTC.

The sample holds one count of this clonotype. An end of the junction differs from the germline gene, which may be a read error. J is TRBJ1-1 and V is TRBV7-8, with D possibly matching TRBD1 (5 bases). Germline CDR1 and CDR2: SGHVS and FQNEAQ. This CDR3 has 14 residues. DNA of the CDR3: TGTGCCAGCAGCTCCCATTGGGGTGGGACTGGAGCTTTCTTT. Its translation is CASSSHWGGTGAFF.